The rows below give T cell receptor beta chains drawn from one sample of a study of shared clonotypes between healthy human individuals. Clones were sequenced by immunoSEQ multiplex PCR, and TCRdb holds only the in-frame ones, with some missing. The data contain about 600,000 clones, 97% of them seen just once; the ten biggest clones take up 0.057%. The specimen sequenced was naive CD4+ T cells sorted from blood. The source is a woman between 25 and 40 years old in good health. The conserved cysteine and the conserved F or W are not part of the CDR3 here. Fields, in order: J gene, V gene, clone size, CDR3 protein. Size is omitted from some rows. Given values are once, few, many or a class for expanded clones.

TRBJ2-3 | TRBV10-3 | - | AISEGQVRTDTQY
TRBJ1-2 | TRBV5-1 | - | ASSPKTGSLYGYT
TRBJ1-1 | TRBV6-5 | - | ASSYSRGQAEKAF
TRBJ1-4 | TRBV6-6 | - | ASSRQGIVTNEKLF
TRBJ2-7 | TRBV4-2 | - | ASSQEQSFYEQY
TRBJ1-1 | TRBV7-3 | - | ASSLRGSENTEAF
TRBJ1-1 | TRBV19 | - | ASSPGVSTTNTEAF
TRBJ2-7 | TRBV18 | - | ASSPRELVVGPYEQY
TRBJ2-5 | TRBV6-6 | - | ASSYRTRDRYGTQY
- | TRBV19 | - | ASSISVSSTEQY
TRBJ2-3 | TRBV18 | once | ASSPQSGGSTDTQY